The 5 T cell receptor beta chains listed next were all sequenced from one sample in a study of preoperative IRX-2 immunotherapy in early breast cancer. The table came from immunoSEQ multiplex PCR; TCRdb's copy has only in-frame clones and leaves some out. The sample records 20,000 to 30,000 clones, roughly 74% being singletons. Stated treatment: preoperative locoregional IRX-2 cytokine immunotherapy. The specimen comprised lymph node tissue, sampled before IRX-2 immunotherapy. These receptors were obtained from a human donor with breast cancer.

This chain connects TRBV6-8 to TRBJ1-2; D unresolved. Germline CDR1 reads MNHGY; CDR2 reads SAAAGT. V was clipped by 8 bases and J by 0 bases, with 7 bases between them. The CDR3 spans 12 residues. CDR3 sequence: CASSAPNYGYTF. CDR3 bases: TGTGCCAGCTCAGCCCCTAACTATGGCTACACCTTC.

The chain carries TRBV11-3 and TRBJ1-4; TRBD1 aligns across 10 bases. Trimming cost V 5 bases and J 8 bases; bases outside gene matches: 8. The CDR3 has 15 amino acids. Germline V lookup: CDR1 SGHNT, CDR2 YENEEA. The CDR3 protein is CASSGGDRGEEKLFF. The DNA of the CDR3 is TGTGCCAGCAGCGGGGGGGACAGGGGAGAAGAAAAACTGTTTTTT.

V and J are TRBV19 and TRBJ2-7; no clear D. V dropped 3 bases and J dropped 0 bases, with 3 bases sitting between them. In germline, CDR1 is LNHDA, CDR2 SQIVND (reference sequence). This CDR3 comprises 12 residues. CDR3 loop: CASSIPSYEQYF. The DNA of the CDR3 is TGTGCCAGTAGTATCCCCTCCTACGAGCAGTACTTC.

The chain employs TRBV6-8 and TRBJ1-1, with D unclear. This CDR3 region has 14 residues. The V end lost 7 bases, the J end lost 2 bases, and 14 bases lay between the germline ends. CDR1 MNHGY and CDR2 SAAAGT come from the germline V gene. The CDR3 region is CASTPPRVNTEAFF. The CDR3 bases are TGTGCCAGCACCCCCCCCCGGGTAAACACTGAAGCTTTCTTT.

This chain connects TRBV6-8 to TRBJ2-3; a weak D match, TRBD1 (6 bases). CDR3 length: 16 amino acids. Trimming took 2 bases from V and 2 from J, leaving 14 bases between them. From germline, CDR1 is MNHGY and CDR2 SAAAGT. The CDR3 loop reads CASSYGLGAPTDTQYF. Here the CDR3 DNA reads TGTGCCAGCAGTTACGGGCTGGGGGCCCCCACAGATACGCAGTATTTT.